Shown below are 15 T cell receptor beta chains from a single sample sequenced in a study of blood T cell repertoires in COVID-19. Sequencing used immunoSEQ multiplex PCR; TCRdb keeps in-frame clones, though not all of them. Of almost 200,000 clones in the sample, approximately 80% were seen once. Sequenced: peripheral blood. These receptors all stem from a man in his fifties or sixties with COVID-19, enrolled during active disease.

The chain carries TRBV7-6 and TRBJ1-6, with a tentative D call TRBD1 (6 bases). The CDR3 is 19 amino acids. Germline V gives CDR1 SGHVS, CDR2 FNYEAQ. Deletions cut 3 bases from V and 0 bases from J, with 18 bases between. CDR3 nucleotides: TGTGCCAGCAGCTTGGGTCAGGGGCGGGGGAGCTCCTATAATTCACCCCTCCACTTT. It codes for CASSLGQGRGSSYNSPLHF. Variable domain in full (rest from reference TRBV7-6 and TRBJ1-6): GAGVSQSPRYKVTKRGQDVALRCDPISGHVSLYWYRQALGQGPEFLTYFNYEAQQDKSGLPNDRFSAERPEGSISTLTIQRTEQRDSAMYRCASSLGQGRGSSYNSPLHFGNGTRLTVT.

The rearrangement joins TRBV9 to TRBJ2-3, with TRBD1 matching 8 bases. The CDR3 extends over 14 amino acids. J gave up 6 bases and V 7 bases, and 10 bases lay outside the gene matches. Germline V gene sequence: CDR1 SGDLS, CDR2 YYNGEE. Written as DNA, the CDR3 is TGTGCCAGCGGGAGACAGGGGAACGCTGATACGCAGTATTTT. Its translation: CASGRQGNADTQYF.

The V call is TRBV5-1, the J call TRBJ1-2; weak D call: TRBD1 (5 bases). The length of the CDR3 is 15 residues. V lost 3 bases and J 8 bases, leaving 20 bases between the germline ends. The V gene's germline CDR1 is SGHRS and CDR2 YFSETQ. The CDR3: CASSYDPGQGSGYTF. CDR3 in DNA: TGCGCCAGCAGCTACGATCCCGGACAAGGATCCGGCTACACCTTC.

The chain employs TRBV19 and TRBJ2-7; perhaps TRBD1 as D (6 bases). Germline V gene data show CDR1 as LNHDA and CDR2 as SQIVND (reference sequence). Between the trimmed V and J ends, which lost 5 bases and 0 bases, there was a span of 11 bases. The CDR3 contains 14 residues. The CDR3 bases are TGTGCCAGTAGTTTGACAGGCCTCTCCTACGAGCAGTACTTC. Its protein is CASSLTGLSYEQYF.

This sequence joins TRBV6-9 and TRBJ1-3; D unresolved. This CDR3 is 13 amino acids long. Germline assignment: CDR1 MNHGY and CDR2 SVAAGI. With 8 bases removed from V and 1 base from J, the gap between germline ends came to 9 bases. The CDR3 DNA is TGTGCCAGCGGCGGGATGTCTGGAAACACCATATATTTT. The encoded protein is CASGGMSGNTIYF.

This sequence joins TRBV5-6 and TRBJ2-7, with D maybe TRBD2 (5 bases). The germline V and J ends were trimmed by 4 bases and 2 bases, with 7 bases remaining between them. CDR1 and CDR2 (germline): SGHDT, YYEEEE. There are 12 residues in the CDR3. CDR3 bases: TGTGCCAGCAGCCCCGGGACCTACGAGCAGTACTTC. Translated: CASSPGTYEQYF.

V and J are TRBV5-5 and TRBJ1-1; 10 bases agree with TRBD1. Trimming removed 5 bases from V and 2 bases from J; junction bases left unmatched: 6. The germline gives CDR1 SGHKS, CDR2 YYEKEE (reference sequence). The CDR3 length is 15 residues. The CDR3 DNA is TGTGCCAGCAGTCTCCGGGACAGGGGCAACACTGAAGCTTTCTTT. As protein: CASSLRDRGNTEAFF.

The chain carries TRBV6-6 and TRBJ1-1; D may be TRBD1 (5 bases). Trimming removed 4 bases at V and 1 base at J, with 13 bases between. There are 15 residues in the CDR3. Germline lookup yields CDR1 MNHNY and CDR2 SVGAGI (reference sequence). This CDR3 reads CASSSPSDKNTEAFF. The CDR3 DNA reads TGTGCCAGCAGTTCCCCGTCGGACAAGAACACTGAAGCTTTCTTT.

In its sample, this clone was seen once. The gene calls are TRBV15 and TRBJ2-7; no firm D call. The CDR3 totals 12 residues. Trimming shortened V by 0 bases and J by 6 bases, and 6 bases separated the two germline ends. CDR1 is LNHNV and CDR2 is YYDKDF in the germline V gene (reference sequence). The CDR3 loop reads CATSRDRFEQYF. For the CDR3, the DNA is TGTGCCACCAGCAGAGATCGGTTCGAGCAGTACTTC. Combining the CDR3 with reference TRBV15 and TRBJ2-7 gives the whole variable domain DAMVIQNPRYQVTQFGKPVTLSCSQTLNHNVMYWYQQKSSQAPKLLFHYYDKDFNNEADTPDNFQSRRPNTSFCFLDIRSPGLGDTAMYLCATSRDRFEQYFGPGTRLTVT.

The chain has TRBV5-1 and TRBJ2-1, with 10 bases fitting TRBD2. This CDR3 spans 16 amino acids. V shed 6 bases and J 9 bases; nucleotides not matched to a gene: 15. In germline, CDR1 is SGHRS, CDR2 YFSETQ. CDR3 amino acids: CASTGQKLAGPGEQFF. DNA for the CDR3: TGCGCCAGCACCGGACAGAAACTAGCGGGACCCGGTGAGCAGTTCTTC.

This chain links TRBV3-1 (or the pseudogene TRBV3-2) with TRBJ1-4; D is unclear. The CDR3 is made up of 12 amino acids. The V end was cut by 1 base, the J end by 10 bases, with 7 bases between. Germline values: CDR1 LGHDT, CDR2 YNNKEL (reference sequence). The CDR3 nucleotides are TGTGCCAGCAGCCAAGGCCCGGGAAAACTGTTTTTT. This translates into CASSQGPGKLFF.

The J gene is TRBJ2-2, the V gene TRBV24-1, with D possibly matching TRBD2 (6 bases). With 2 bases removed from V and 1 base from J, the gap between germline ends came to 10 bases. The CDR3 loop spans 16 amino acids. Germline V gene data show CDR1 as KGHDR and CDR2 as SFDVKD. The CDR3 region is CATSDSNGRNTGELFF. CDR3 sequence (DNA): TGTGCCACCAGTGATTCGAACGGGAGGAACACCGGGGAGCTGTTTTTT.

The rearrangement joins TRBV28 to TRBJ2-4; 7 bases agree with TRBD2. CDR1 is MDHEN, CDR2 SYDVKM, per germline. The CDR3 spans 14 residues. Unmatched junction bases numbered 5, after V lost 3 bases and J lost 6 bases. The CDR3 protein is CASSLFGRVNIQYF. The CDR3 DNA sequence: TGTGCCAGCAGTTTGTTTGGGAGGGTAAACATTCAGTACTTC. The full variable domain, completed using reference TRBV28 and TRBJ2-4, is DVKVTQSSRYLVKRTGEKVFLECVQDMDHENMFWYRQDPGLGLRLIYFSYDVKMKEKGDIPEGYSVSREKKERFSLILESASTNQTSMYLCASSLFGRVNIQYFGAGTRLSVL.

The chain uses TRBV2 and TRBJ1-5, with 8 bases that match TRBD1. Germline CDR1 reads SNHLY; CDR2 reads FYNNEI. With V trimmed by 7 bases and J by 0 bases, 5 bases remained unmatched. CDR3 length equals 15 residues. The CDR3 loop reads CASTGGSYSNQPQHF. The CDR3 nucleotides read TGTGCCAGCACAGGGGGCAGCTATAGCAATCAGCCCCAGCATTTT.

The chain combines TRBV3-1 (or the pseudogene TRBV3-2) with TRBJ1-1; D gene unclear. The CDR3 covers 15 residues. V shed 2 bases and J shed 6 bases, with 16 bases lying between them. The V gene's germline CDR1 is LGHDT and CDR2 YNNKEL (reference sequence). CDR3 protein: CASSQFRGPNAEAFF. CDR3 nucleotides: TGTGCCAGCAGCCAATTCAGAGGGCCTAACGCTGAAGCTTTCTTT.